Listed below are T cell receptor beta chains from one sample, sequenced in a study of blood T cell repertoires in COVID-19. Using immunoSEQ multiplex PCR, the repertoire was profiled, and TCRdb retains in-frame clones only, with some absent. The sample includes 200,000 or so clones, roughly 84% seen only once; the top ten take around a sixth. Sequencing was done on a sample of peripheral blood. The receptors here all came from a person aged 70 to 80 with COVID-19, enrolled during active disease. Each CDR3 is given with its conserved first and last residue. The D gene is left open where the match is weak. Expanded clones get a size class; other rows say once, few or many, or leave the size out.

d_gene	v_gene	abundance	j_gene	CDR3nt	CDR3aa
TRBD1	TRBV12-5	once	TRBJ1-2	TGTGCTAGTGGTTTGGTGACTACCCGGGACAGGTTCAACTATGGCTACACCTTC	CASGLVTTRDRFNYGYTF
.	TRBV9	.	TRBJ2-7	TGTGCCAGCAGCGTGGCTGTTGGAGGCGGGTACGGCGAGCAGTACTTC	CASSVAVGGGYGEQYF
TRBD2	TRBV9	.	TRBJ2-1	TGTGCCAGCAGCGTAGCCCTACTAGCGGGAGGGGACAATGAGCAGTTCTTC	CASSVALLAGGDNEQFF
TRBD1	TRBV6-5	.	TRBJ1-3	TGTGCCAGCAAGGACAGGGGACTTGGAAACACCATATATTTT	CASKDRGLGNTIYF
.	TRBV14	.	TRBJ1-1	TGTGCCAGCAGCCAAGATAGGCAGGGAGAAGCTTTCTTT	CASSQDRQGEAFF
TRBD1	TRBV29-1	once	TRBJ2-7	TGCAGCGTTGTGGGACAGGGGGCCTACGAGCAGTACTTC	CSVVGQGAYEQYF
TRBD1	TRBV11-2	.	TRBJ1-2	TGTGCCAGCAGCGTCGACAGGGGTAACTATGGCTACACCTTC	CASSVDRGNYGYTF
TRBD1	TRBV11-2	.	TRBJ2-1	TGTGCCAGCAGCTTACGGGGGACAGGGCCATACAATGAGCAGTTCTTC	CASSLRGTGPYNEQFF
.	TRBV5-5	.	TRBJ1-2	TGTGCCAGCAGCTTGAGTCCGGACAGAGCTAACTATGGCTACACCTTC	CASSLSPDRANYGYTF
.	TRBV29-1	once	TRBJ1-4	TGCAGCGTTGACGCTACAGGGAGGGCTGAAAAACTGTTTTTT	CSVDATGRAEKLFF
TRBD1	TRBV6-2/TRBV6-3	.	TRBJ1-1	TGTGCCAGCAGCCCCCGGGACAGCCCGTATAAAGCTTTCTTT	CASSPRDSPYKAFF
.	TRBV5-4	once	TRBJ2-7	TGTGCCAGCAGCAATGCAGCGGACGAGCAGTACTTC	CASSNAADEQYF
TRBD2	TRBV4-1	.	TRBJ2-2	TGCGCCAGCAGCCAACCGACTAGCTCTAAGAACGGGGAGCTGTTTTTT	CASSQPTSSKNGELFF
.	TRBV4-1	.	TRBJ2-1	TGCGCCAGCAGTCTAACCAATCATGGCAATGAGCAGTTCTTC	CASSLTNHGNEQFF
.	TRBV12-5	once	TRBJ2-3	TGTGCTAGTGCCGCCGGGTCCAGCACAGATACGCAGTATTTT	CASAAGSSTDTQYF
TRBD1	TRBV5-1	.	TRBJ2-7	TGCGCCAGCAGGAGGGACAGGGGTGGCCCCTACGAGCAGTACTTC	CASRRDRGGPYEQYF
.	TRBV28	.	TRBJ1-5	TGTGCCAGCAGTTTGGGCTTTGGACAGCGCAATCAGCCCCAGCATTTT	CASSLGFGQRNQPQHF
.	TRBV28	once	TRBJ2-7	TGTGCCAGCAGTTCCCCTGGAGGTGGCTGGAGGACCACCACCTACGAGCAGTACTTC	CASSSPGGGWRTTTYEQYF
TRBD1	TRBV28	.	TRBJ1-3	TGTGCCAGCAGTGCGACAGGGTACGCAGGAAACACCATATATTTT	CASSATGYAGNTIYF
TRBD1	TRBV5-1	few	TRBJ1-6	TGCGCCAGCAGCCGGGACAGGGGGATGTCCTATAATTCACCCCTCCACTTT	CASSRDRGMSYNSPLHF
TRBD2	TRBV5-4	.	TRBJ2-5	TGTGCCAGCAAAACTAGCGGGAGTGTAGAGGAGACCCAGTACTTC	CASKTSGSVEETQYF
.	TRBV18	few	TRBJ2-4	TGTGCCAGCTCACCACCCGGCGGAACGATAGCCAAAAACATTCAGTACTTC	CASSPPGGTIAKNIQYF
.	TRBV7-2	.	TRBJ1-4	TGTGCCAGCAGCTTAGTCGGTCAGGGGCCAACTAATGAAAAACTGTTTTTT	CASSLVGQGPTNEKLFF
.	TRBV15	.	TRBJ1-1	TGTGCCTCGCGAGACAATCTCGCTGAAGCTTTCTTT	CASRDNLAEAFF
.	TRBV27	.	TRBJ1-1	TGTGCCAGCAGTACCCGCAGGGGCGCCAACACTGAAGCTTTCTTT	CASSTRRGANTEAFF
.	TRBV6-6	.	TRBJ1-2	TGTGCCAGCAGTTACGCAGGCGAAGGAGGGTCCGGAGGCTACACCTTC	CASSYAGEGGSGGYTF
TRBD1	TRBV5-1	.	TRBJ1-6	TGCGCCAGCAGCTTCACAGGGGGTAGGAGCTCCTATAATTCACCCCTCCACTTT	CASSFTGGRSSYNSPLHF
.	TRBV7-9	.	TRBJ2-2	TGTGCCAGCAGCTTAGCGGCAGGGCGATTAACGAACACCGGGGAGCTGTTTTTT	CASSLAAGRLTNTGELFF
.	TRBV28	.	TRBJ1-2	TGTGCCAGCAGTCTTCCGGACTCGCTTAACTATGGCTACACCTTC	CASSLPDSLNYGYTF
.	TRBV19	.	TRBJ2-7	TGTGCCAGTAGTACCGAAATAGCGCGGCCCTACGAGCAGTACTTC	CASSTEIARPYEQYF
.	TRBV6-2/TRBV6-3	once	TRBJ1-5	TGTGCCAGCAGTTCACAGGGTCGGAATCAGCCCCAGCATTTT	CASSSQGRNQPQHF
TRBD2	TRBV27	once	TRBJ2-5	TGTGCCAGCAGTTTAAGGGCTGTTCGGGGCGGGAGCGGGGAGACCCAGTACTTC	CASSLRAVRGGSGETQYF
.	TRBV7-8	.	TRBJ1-5	TGTGCCAGCAGCTTACGACAGAATAGCAATCAGCCCCAGCATTTT	CASSLRQNSNQPQHF
.	TRBV28	.	TRBJ1-2	TGTGCCAGCAGTTCCGGGGACTATGGCTACACCTTC	CASSSGDYGYTF
TRBD1	TRBV2	.	TRBJ1-1	TGTGCCAGCAGCGGACAGGGGGTAAGGGGCACTGAAGCTTTCTTT	CASSGQGVRGTEAFF
TRBD1	TRBV11-2	.	TRBJ1-4	TGTGCCAGCAGCCCGACAGGGGCTCGCAATGAAAAACTGTTTTTT	CASSPTGARNEKLFF
TRBD2	TRBV5-1	.	TRBJ2-1	TGCGCCAGCAGCGTAGGACTAGCGGGAGCCTTGAATGAGCAGTTCTTC	CASSVGLAGALNEQFF
TRBD2	TRBV18	.	TRBJ2-5	TGTGCCAGCTCACCGGCTAGCGGGAAACTACAAGAGACCCAGTACTTC	CASSPASGKLQETQYF
TRBD1	TRBV25-1	.	TRBJ1-2	TGTGCCAGCTCTCCATCCGGGACAGGGGGGGGTGGCTACACCTTC	CASSPSGTGGGGYTF
.	TRBV2	.	TRBJ2-5	TGTGCCAGCAGCGGAGGAGAGACCCAGTACTTC	CASSGGETQYF
.	TRBV30	once	TRBJ1-1	TGTGCCTGGAGTCGTGGCGGGGGTCCCCAATCCGAAGCTTTCTTT	CAWSRGGGPQSEAFF
TRBD1	TRBV29-1	.	TRBJ1-2	TGCAGCGGTACGACAGGGGAATATGGCTACACCTTC	CSGTTGEYGYTF
.	TRBV7-9	.	TRBJ1-5	TGTGCCAGCAGCTTAGTGGCAGATCAGCCCCAGCATTTT	CASSLVADQPQHF
.	TRBV7-9	few	TRBJ1-4	TGTGCCAGCAGCCCGGGGGGTTCTTGGGGAGAAAAACTGTTTTTT	CASSPGGSWGEKLFF
.	TRBV6-4	once	TRBJ1-2	TGTGCCAGCAGTGACCGGACAGCAGGCCCCGATGGCTACACCTTC	CASSDRTAGPDGYTF
.	TRBV7-9	.	TRBJ2-5	TGTGCCAGCAGCCTAACTAAAGAGACCCAGTACTTC	CASSLTKETQYF
.	TRBV19	once	TRBJ1-1	TGTGCCAGTAGTATATTCAGATTGAACACTGAAGCTTTCTTT	CASSIFRLNTEAFF
.	TRBV30	.	TRBJ2-3	TGTGCCTGTAGAGCCTACGGGATAGGAACAGATACGCAGTATTTT	CACRAYGIGTDTQYF
TRBD1	TRBV18	once	TRBJ2-7	TGTGCCAGCTCACCCCATGGACAGGGGAACGGAGAGCAGTACTTC	CASSPHGQGNGEQYF
TRBD2	TRBV3-1/TRBV3-2	.	TRBJ2-3	TGTGCCAGCAGCCAATTCCGTGCGGGGGGTCGTGCAGATACGCAGTATTTT	CASSQFRAGGRADTQYF
.	TRBV5-5	.	TRBJ1-2	TGTGCCAGCAGCGGGGCGATCGAGGTAAACTATGGCTACACCTTC	CASSGAIEVNYGYTF
TRBD2	TRBV28	.	TRBJ2-7	TGTGCCAGCAGTGGGAGGGGACGGAGCTCCTACGAGCAGTACTTC	CASSGRGRSSYEQYF
.	TRBV28	.	TRBJ2-1	TGTGCCAGCAGTTCCTATATTGCCCCCGTCCCCCGGGGAGAGCGAAATATCAATGAGCAGTTCTTC	CASSSYIAPVPRGERNINEQFF
.	TRBV4-2	.	TRBJ2-1	TGTGCCAGCAGCCAAGAGCAAACAGGACGTGAGCAGTTCTTC	CASSQEQTGREQFF
TRBD1	TRBV5-4	once	TRBJ1-6	TGTGCCAGCAGCTCTAGACAGGGTCATTCACCCCTCCACTTT	CASSSRQGHSPLHF
.	TRBV30	.	TRBJ2-3	TGTGCCTGGAGTTCTGGTGCCAGGGATGGAGATACGCAGTATTTT	CAWSSGARDGDTQYF
.	TRBV11-2	.	TRBJ2-4	TGTGCCAGCAGCGCCGACGTTCTATCGCGGAAATATTTC	CASSADVLSRKYF